These 21 T cell receptor beta chains were sequenced from one sample in a study of blood T cell repertoires in COVID-19. The table came from immunoSEQ multiplex PCR; TCRdb's copy has only in-frame clones and leaves some out. The table has roughly 330,000 clones, about 89% seen once. The sample consisted of PBMCs or T cells enriched from blood (not recorded which). The receptors stem from a young woman who had recovered from COVID-19.

The chain has TRBV19 and TRBJ2-1, with a possible D match to TRBD1 (6 bases). Trimming stripped 3 bases from V and 9 bases from J, with 12 bases between. CDR3 length equals 13 residues. Germline V CDR1 and CDR2: LNHDA, SQIVND (reference sequence). The CDR3 spells CASSIEQGREQFF. The CDR3 coding sequence is TGTGCCAGTAGTATCGAACAGGGACGTGAGCAGTTCTTC.

This chain connects TRBV28 to TRBJ2-3; a weak D match, TRBD2 (6 bases). Trimming removed 7 bases from V and 6 bases from J, with 14 bases in between. This CDR3 region has 13 residues. The germline V gene encodes CDR1 MDHEN and CDR2 SYDVKM. CDR3 bases: TGTGCCAGCAACCTGAGGAGGGAGGATACGCAGTATTTT. Translation gives CASNLRREDTQYF.

The rearrangement uses TRBV27 and TRBJ2-5, with D tentatively TRBD1 (5 bases). The ends were cut back, 2 bases at V and 4 bases at J, with 8 bases in the middle. The length of the CDR3 is 13 residues. The germline V gene encodes CDR1 MNHEY and CDR2 SMNVEV (reference sequence). CDR3 coding DNA: TGTGCCAGCAGTTTACAGGGCGTAGAGACCCAGTACTTC. It yields the protein CASSLQGVETQYF.

With regard to this clone: This sample also contains other DNA sequences that code for the same CDR3. The rearrangement joins TRBV7-2 to TRBJ1-6; 10 nucleotides align to TRBD1. V was clipped by 3 bases and J by 7 bases; unmatched bases: 3. Germline V CDR1 and CDR2: SGHTA, FQGNSA. This CDR3 region has 15 residues. CDR3 protein: CASSLGQGLNSPLHF. In DNA form, the CDR3 reads TGTGCCAGCAGCTTGGGACAGGGGTTAAATTCACCCCTCCACTTT. Looking up the rest from reference TRBV7-2 and TRBJ1-6 gives the full variable domain: GAGVSQSPSNKVTEKGKDVELRCDPISGHTALYWYRQSLGQGLEFLIYFQGNSAPDKSGLPSDRFSAERTGGSVSTLTIQRTQQEDSAVYLCASSLGQGLNSPLHFGNGTRLTVT.

This chain connects TRBV6-5 to TRBJ2-3, with TRBD1 matching over 7 bases. The CDR3 has 14 amino acids. Germline lookup yields CDR1 MNHEY and CDR2 SVGAGI. The V segment lost 6 bases and the J segment 1 base; nucleotides outside the gene matches: 4. The CDR3 coding sequence is TGTGCCAGCAGACTGCAGGGGGGCACAGATACGCAGTATTTT. Translation: CASRLQGGTDTQYF.

The rearrangement links TRBV10-3 to TRBJ2-1; 9 nucleotides agree with TRBD2. V shed 10 bases and J 4 bases; nucleotides not matched to a gene: 14. Germline V gives CDR1 ENHRY, CDR2 SYGVKD. The CDR3 loop spans 16 amino acids. For the CDR3, the DNA is TGTGCCACATCAGGGCCGGGACTAGCACGGTACAATGAGCAGTTCTTC. It specifies CATSGPGLARYNEQFF.

This rearrangement joins TRBV6-5 to TRBJ2-7; D possibly corresponds to TRBD1 (6 bases). V lost 0 bases and J 4 bases, leaving 7 bases between the germline ends. The CDR3 extends over 13 amino acids. Germline lookup yields CDR1 MNHEY and CDR2 SVGAGI. The CDR3 DNA follows: TGTGCCAGCAGTTACTCCGGGACATACGAGCAGTACTTC. Amino acid sequence: CASSYSGTYEQYF.

In regard to this clone: One junction end does not reproduce the germline sequence, and a read error may be involved. The chain is built from TRBV7-9 and TRBJ2-7, with D tentatively TRBD1 (6 bases). This CDR3 has 13 amino acids. Per the germline V gene, CDR1 is SEHNR and CDR2 is FQNEAQ (reference sequence). The CDR3 reads CASSATDRPTRHF. CDR3 coding DNA: TGTGCCAGCAGCGCAACGGACAGACCGACAAGGCACTTC.

The chain has TRBV4-3 and TRBJ2-7; TRBD2 is a possible D gene (7 bases). Looked up from germline, CDR1 is LGHNA and CDR2 is YSLEER. CDR3 length: 15 residues. V lost 1 base and J lost 6, with 16 bases in between. The CDR3 here is CASSQGQGGALEQYF. CDR3 nucleotide sequence: TGCGCCAGCAGCCAAGGGCAAGGGGGGGCGCTCGAGCAGTACTTC.

V gene TRBV27 combines with J gene TRBJ1-5; TRBD1 matches at 11 bases. The trim removed 9 bases at V and 6 bases at J, leaving 4 bases unmatched. CDR3 length equals 13 residues. CDR1 MNHEY and CDR2 SMNVEV come from the germline V gene (reference sequence). The CDR3 DNA reads as TGTGCCAGTGGACAGGGGGCATCTCAGCCCCAGCATTTT. Protein sequence: CASGQGASQPQHF.

This rearrangement joins TRBV7-9 to TRBJ1-1; TRBD1 is a possible D gene (5 bases). V was shortened by 8 bases and J by 12 bases, with 22 bases between the two germline ends. The CDR3 contains 13 residues. Germline loops: CDR1 SEHNR, CDR2 FQNEAQ (reference sequence). CDR3 DNA sequence: TGTGCCAGCCCCGACGAACAGGTGTTTTTGCCTTTCTTT. It encodes CASPDEQVFLPFF.

V usage is TRBV13 and J usage is TRBJ2-2; no clear D. Germline assignment: CDR1 PRHDT and CDR2 FYEKMQ (reference sequence). Between the trimmed V and J ends, which lost 2 bases and 7 bases, there was a span of 8 bases. CDR3 length equals 13 residues. The CDR3 spells CASSLYPDGELFF. In nucleotides, the CDR3 is TGTGCCAGCAGCTTATATCCAGACGGGGAGCTGTTTTTT.

The chain uses TRBV18 and TRBJ1-3; unclear D gene. The CDR3 consists of 14 residues. Germline CDR1 and CDR2: KGHSH and LQKENI. Trimming removed 0 bases at V and 3 bases at J, with 6 bases between. The CDR3 DNA follows: TGTGCCAGCTCACCACCGCGGCTTGGAAACACCATATATTTT. Protein product: CASSPPRLGNTIYF.

The sample holds one count of this clone. V and J are TRBV19 and TRBJ1-2; D unclear. Germline V lookup: CDR1 LNHDA, CDR2 SQIVND (reference sequence). The CDR3 runs 14 residues. The germline V and J ends were trimmed by 3 bases and 4 bases, with 12 bases remaining between them. The CDR3 here is CASSMGSQLYGYTF. Written as DNA, the CDR3 is TGTGCCAGTAGTATGGGCAGCCAGCTCTATGGCTACACCTTC.

The chain links TRBV7-9 to TRBJ1-4; a weak D match, TRBD1 (6 bases). The germline V gene encodes CDR1 SEHNR and CDR2 FQNEAQ (reference sequence). The V and J ends lost 5 bases and 4 bases respectively, with 23 bases between them. This CDR3 contains 18 residues. CDR3 nucleotide sequence: TGTGCCAGCAGCCTTCGAGGTTCACCGGGCAGGGGTAATGAAAAACTGTTTTTT. It is translated as CASSLRGSPGRGNEKLFF.

The rearrangement links TRBV6-2 or TRBV6-3 to TRBJ1-2; weak D call: TRBD1 (5 bases). The germline V gene has CDR1 MNHEY and CDR2 SVGEGT. Trimming stripped 5 bases from V and 2 bases from J, with 12 bases between. The CDR3 sequence is 14 residues long. The CDR3 DNA follows: TGTGCCAGCAGTCCGCGGGGGAGGAACTATGGCTACACCTTC. This codes for CASSPRGRNYGYTF.

With regard to this clone: Other DNA sequences from this sample encode an identical CDR3 as well. The V and J genes are TRBV24-1 and TRBJ2-7; TRBD1 is a possible D gene (6 bases). Germline V CDR1 and CDR2: KGHDR, SFDVKD. The length of the CDR3 is 12 residues. The V end was cut by 3 bases, the J end by 6 bases, with 8 bases between. This chain's CDR3 is CATSDLQGEQYF. The DNA for the CDR3 is TGTGCCACCAGTGATCTACAGGGCGAGCAGTACTTC.

V is TRBV15 and J is TRBJ2-5; TRBD1 matches 9 bases. This CDR3 comprises 16 residues. Germline CDR1 is LNHNV and CDR2 is YYDKDF (reference sequence). V was clipped by 0 bases and J by 4 bases; unmatched bases: 6. This CDR3 is CATSREGQGHSETQYF. The CDR3 DNA sequence: TGTGCCACCAGCAGAGAAGGACAGGGGCATTCAGAGACCCAGTACTTC.

The chain combines TRBV7-9 with TRBJ1-2; 11 positions match TRBD1. Germline CDR1 is SEHNR and CDR2 is FQNEAQ (reference sequence). The J segment lost 4 bases and the V segment lost 6 bases, leaving 10 bases of the junction unmatched. CDR3 length: 16 residues. The CDR3: CASRPPDRGRSYGYTF. Here the CDR3 DNA reads TGTGCCAGCAGGCCGCCGGACAGGGGGCGATCCTATGGCTACACCTTC.

This sequence joins TRBV15 and TRBJ2-5; possible D gene TRBD1, 5 bases. Germline V gives CDR1 LNHNV, CDR2 YYDKDF (reference sequence). Trimming removed 5 bases at V and 1 base at J, with 8 bases between. The CDR3 is made up of 13 amino acids. CDR3 protein: CATSRQFQETQYF. Written as DNA, the CDR3 is TGTGCCACCAGCCGACAGTTCCAAGAGACCCAGTACTTC.

V is TRBV12-3 or TRBV12-4 and J is TRBJ1-5; perhaps TRBD1 as D (5 bases). The CDR3 consists of 13 residues. V lost 8 bases, J lost 5 bases, and 13 bases lay in between. The CDR3 region is CASRTGGDQPQHF. As DNA, the CDR3 is TGTGCCAGCCGTACTGGAGGGGATCAGCCCCAGCATTTT.